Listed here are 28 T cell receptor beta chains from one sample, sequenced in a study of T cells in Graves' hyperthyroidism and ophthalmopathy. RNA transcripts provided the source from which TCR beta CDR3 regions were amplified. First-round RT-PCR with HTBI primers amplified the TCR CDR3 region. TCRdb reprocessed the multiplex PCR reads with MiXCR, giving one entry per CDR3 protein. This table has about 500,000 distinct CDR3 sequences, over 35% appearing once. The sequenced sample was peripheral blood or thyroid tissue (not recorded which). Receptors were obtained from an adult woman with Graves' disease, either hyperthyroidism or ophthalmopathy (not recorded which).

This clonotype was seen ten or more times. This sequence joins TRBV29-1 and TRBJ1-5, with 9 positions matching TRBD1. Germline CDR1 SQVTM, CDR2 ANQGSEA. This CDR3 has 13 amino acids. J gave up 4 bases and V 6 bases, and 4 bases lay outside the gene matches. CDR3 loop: CSVTTGGNQPQHF. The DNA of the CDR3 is TGCAGCGTGACGACAGGGGGAAATCAGCCCCAGCATTTT. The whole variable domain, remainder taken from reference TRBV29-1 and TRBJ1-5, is SAVISQKPSRDICQRGTSLTIQCQVDSQVTMMFWYRQQPGQSLTLIATANQGSEATYESGFVIDKFPISRPNLTFSTLTVSNMSPEDSSIYLCSVTTGGNQPQHFGDGTRLSIL.

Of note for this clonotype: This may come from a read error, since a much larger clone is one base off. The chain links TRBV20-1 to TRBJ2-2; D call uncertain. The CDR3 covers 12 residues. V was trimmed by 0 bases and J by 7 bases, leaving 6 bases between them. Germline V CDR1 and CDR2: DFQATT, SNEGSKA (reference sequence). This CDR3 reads CSARDGDGELFF. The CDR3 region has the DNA TGCAGTGCTAGAGATGGGGACGGGGAGCTGTTTTTT.

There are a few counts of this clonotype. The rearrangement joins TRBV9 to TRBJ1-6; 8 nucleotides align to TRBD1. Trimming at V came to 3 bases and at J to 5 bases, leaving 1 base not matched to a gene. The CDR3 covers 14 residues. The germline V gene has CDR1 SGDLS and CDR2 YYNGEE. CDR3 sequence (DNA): TGTGCCAGCAGCGCAGGGGGCGATAATTCACCCCTCCACTTT. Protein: CASSAGGDNSPLHF.

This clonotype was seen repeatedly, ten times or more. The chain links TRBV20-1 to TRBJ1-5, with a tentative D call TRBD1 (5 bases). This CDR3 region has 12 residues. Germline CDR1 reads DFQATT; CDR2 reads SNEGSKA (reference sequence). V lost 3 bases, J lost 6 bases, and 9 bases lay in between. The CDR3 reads CSARGGAQPQHF. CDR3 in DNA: TGCAGTGCTAGGGGCGGGGCTCAGCCCCAGCATTTT.

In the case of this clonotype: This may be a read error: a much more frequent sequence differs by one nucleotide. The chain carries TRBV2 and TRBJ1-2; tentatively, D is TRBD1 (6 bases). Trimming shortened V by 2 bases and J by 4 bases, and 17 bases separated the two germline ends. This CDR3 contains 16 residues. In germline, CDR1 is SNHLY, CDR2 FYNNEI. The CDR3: CASSEPTGPGGYGYTF. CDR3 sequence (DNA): TGTGCCAGCAGTGAACCCACAGGGCCCGGAGGCTATGGCTACACCTTC.

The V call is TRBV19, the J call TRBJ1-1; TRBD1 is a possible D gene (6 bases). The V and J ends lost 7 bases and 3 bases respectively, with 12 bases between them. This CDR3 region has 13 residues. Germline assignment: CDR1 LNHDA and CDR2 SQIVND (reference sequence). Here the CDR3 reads CASMRGEYTEAFF. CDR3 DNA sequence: TGTGCCAGTATGAGGGGGGAATACACTGAAGCTTTCTTT.

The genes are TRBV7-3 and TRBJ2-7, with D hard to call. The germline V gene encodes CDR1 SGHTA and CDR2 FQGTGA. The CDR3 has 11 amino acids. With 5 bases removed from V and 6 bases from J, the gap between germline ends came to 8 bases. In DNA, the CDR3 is TGTGCCAGCAGCCGGGTGGGCGAGCAGTACTTC. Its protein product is CASSRVGEQYF.

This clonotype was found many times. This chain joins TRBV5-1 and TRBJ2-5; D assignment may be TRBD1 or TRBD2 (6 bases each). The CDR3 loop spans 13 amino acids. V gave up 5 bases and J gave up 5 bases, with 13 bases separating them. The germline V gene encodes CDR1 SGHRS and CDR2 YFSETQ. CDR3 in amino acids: CASRDTGRETQYF. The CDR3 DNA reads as TGCGCCAGCAGGGACACAGGGAGGGAGACCCAGTACTTC.

CDR3 nucleotide sequence: TGTGCCAGCAGCCCCCAAGGGGGGACGAACACCGGGGAGCTGTTTTTT. It specifies CASSPQGGTNTGELFF. V gene TRBV7-9 combines with J gene TRBJ2-2; D may correspond to TRBD1 or TRBD2 (6 bases each). V dropped 5 bases and J dropped 0 bases, with 13 bases sitting between them. CDR3 length: 16 residues. The V gene's germline CDR1 is SEHNR and CDR2 FQNEAQ (reference sequence).

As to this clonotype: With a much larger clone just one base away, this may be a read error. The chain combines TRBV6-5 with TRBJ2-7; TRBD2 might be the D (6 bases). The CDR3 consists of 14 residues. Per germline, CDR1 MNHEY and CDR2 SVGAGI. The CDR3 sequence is CASSYSKEGYGQYF. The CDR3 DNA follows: TGTGCCAGCAGTTACTCGAAGGAGGGGTACGGGCAGTACTTC.

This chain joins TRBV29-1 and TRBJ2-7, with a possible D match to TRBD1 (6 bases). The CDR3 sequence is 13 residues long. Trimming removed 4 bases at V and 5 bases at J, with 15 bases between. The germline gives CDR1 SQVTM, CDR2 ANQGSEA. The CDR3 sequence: CSVGGRGRDEQYF. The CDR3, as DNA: TGCAGCGTTGGCGGCAGGGGTCGCGACGAGCAGTACTTC.

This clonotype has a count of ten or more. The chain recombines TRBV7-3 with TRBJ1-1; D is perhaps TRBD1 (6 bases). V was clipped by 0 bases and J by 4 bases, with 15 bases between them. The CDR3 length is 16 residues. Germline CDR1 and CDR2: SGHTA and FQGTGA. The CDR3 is CASSLTGNAGVTEAFF. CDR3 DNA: TGTGCCAGCAGCTTAACTGGGAACGCAGGGGTCACTGAAGCTTTCTTT.

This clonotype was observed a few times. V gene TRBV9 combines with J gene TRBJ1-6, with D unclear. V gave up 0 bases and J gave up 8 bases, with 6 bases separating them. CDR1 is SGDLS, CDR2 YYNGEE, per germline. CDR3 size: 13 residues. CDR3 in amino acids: CASSVGEDSPLHF. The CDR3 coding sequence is TGTGCCAGCAGCGTAGGGGAGGATTCACCCCTCCACTTT.

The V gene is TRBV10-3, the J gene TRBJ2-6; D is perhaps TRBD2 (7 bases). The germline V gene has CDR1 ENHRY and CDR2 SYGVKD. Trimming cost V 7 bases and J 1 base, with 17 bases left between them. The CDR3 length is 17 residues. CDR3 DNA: TGTGCCATCACCGAGGGGGGGCTTGTATCTGGGGCCAACGTCCTGACTTTC. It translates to CAITEGGLVSGANVLTF.

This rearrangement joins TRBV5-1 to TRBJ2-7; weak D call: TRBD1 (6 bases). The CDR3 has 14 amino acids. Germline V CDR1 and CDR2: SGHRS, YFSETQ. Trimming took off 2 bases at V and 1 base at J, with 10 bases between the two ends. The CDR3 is CASSLIRGSYEQYF. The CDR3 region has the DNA TGCGCCAGCAGCTTAATCAGGGGATCCTACGAGCAGTACTTC.

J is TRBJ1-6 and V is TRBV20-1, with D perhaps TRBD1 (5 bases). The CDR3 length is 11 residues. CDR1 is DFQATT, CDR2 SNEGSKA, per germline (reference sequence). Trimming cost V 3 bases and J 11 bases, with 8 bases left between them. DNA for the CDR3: TGCAGTGCTAGGGGGGATCCACCCCTCCACTTT. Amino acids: CSARGDPPLHF.

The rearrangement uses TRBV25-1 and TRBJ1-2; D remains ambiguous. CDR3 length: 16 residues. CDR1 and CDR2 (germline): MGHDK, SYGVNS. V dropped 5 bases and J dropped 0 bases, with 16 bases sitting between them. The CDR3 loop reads CASSYLGRITNYGYTF. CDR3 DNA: TGTGCCAGCAGTTACCTTGGGCGGATTACTAACTATGGCTACACCTTC.

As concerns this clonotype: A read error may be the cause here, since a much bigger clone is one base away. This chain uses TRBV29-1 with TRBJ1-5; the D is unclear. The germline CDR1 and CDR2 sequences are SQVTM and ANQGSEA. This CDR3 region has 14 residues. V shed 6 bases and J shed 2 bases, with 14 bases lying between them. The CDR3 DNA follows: TGCAGCGTACGGGCAGACTCGGGCAATCAGCCCCAGCATTTT. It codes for CSVRADSGNQPQHF.

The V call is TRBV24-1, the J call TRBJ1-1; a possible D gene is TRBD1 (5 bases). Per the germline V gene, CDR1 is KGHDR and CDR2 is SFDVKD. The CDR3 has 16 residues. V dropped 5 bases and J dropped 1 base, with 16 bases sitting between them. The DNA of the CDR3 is TGTGCCACCAGTGCTAATCGACAGTGGGAGAACACTGAAGCTTTCTTT. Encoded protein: CATSANRQWENTEAFF.

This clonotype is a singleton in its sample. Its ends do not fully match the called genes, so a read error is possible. DNA for the CDR3: TGTGCCGCCAGCAGCGTTCGACAGGGGGATGAAAAACTGTTTTTT. Translated, it gives CAASSVRQGDEKLFF. The rearrangement uses TRBV15 and TRBJ1-4; 9 bases map to TRBD1. The length of the CDR3 is 15 residues. Germline CDR1 LNHNV, CDR2 YYDKDF (reference sequence).

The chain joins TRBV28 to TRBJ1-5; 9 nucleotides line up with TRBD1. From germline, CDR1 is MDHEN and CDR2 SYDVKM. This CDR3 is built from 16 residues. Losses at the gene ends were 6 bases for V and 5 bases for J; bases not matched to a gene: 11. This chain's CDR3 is CASSALGQGEHQPQHF. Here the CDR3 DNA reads TGTGCCAGCAGCGCCTTGGGACAGGGAGAACATCAGCCCCAGCATTTT.

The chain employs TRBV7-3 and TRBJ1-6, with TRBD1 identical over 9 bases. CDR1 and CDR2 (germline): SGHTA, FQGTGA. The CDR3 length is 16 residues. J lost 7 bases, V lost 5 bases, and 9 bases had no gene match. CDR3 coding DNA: TGTGCCAGCAGCCCCCCCCGGGACAGGGCGAATTCACCCCTCCACTTT. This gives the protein CASSPPRDRANSPLHF.

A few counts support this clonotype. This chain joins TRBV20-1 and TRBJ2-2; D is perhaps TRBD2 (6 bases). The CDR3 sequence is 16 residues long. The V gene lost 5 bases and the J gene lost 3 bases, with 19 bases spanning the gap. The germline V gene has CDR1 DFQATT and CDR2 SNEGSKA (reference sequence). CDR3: CSARDFYASDTGELFF. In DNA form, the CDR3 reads TGCAGTGCTCGGGACTTTTACGCCTCGGACACCGGGGAGCTGTTTTTT.

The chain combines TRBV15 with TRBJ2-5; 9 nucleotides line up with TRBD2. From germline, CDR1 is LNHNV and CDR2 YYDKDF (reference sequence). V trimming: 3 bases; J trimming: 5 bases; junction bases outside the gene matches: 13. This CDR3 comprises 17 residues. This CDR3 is CATSSHFGGRARETQYF. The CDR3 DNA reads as TGTGCCACCAGCAGCCACTTCGGCGGGAGGGCCCGGGAGACCCAGTACTTC.

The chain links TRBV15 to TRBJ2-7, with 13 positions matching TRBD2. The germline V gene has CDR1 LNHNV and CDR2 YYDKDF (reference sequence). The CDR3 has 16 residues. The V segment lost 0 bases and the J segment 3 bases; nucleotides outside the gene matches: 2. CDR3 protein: CATSRDGLAGVYEQYF. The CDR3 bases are TGTGCCACCAGCAGAGATGGACTAGCGGGAGTCTACGAGCAGTACTTC.

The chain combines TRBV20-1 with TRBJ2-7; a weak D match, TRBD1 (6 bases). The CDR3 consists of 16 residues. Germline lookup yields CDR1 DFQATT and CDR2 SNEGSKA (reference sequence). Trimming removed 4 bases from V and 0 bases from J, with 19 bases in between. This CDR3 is CSAMGSPGQSSYEQYF. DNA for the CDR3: TGCAGTGCTATGGGATCCCCGGGACAAAGCTCCTACGAGCAGTACTTC.

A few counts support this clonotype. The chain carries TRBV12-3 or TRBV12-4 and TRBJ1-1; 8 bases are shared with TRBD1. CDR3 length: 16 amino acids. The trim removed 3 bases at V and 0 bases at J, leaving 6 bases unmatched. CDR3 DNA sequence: TGTGCCAGCAGTTTCGACAGGGGAGCCATGAACACTGAAGCTTTCTTT. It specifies CASSFDRGAMNTEAFF.

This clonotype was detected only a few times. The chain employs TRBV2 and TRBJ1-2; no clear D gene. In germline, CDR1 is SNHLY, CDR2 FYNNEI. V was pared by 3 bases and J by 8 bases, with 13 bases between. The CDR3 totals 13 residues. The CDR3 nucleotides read TGTGCCAGCAGTGAGAGAGCCACCGGGGGCTACACCTTC. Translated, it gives CASSERATGGYTF.